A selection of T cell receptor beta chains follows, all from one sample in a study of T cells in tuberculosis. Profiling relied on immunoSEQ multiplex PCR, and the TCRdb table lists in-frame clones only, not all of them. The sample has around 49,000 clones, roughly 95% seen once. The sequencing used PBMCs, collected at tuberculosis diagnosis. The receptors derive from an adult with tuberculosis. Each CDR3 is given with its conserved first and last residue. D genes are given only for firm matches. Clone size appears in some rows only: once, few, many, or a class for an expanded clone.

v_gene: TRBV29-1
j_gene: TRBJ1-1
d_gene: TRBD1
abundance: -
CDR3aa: CSVHRGNTEAFF
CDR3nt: TGCAGCGTTCACAGGGGGAACACTGAAGCTTTCTTT

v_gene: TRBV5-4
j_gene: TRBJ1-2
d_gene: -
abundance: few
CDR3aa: CASSDSNYGYTF
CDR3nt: TGTGCCAGCAGCGACAGTAACTATGGCTACACCTTC

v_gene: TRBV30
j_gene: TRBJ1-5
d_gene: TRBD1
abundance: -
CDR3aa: CAWSVNLRQGVVPQHF
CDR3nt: TGTGCCTGGAGTGTTAACCTTAGACAGGGAGTCGTGCCCCAGCATTTT

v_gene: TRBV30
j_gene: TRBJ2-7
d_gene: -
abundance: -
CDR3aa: CAWSVDTYEQYF
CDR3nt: TGTGCCTGGAGTGTAGACACCTACGAGCAGTACTTC

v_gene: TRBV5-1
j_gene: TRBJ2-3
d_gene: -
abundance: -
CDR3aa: CASSFRGADTQYF
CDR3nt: TGCGCCAGCAGCTTCAGGGGGGCAGATACGCAGTATTTT

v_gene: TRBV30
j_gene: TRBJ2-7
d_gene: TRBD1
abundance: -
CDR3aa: CAWSGGQGSYEQYF
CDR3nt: TGTGCCTGGAGTGGGGGACAGGGGTCCTACGAGCAGTACTTC

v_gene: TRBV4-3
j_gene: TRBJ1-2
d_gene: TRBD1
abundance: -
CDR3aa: CASSQDYGQGDGYTF
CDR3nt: TGCGCCAGCAGCCAAGATTACGGGCAGGGGGATGGCTACACCTTC

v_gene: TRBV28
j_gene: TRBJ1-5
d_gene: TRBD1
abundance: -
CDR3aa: CASSLNRGRQPQHF
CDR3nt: TGTGCCAGCAGTTTAAACAGGGGTCGACAGCCCCAGCATTTT

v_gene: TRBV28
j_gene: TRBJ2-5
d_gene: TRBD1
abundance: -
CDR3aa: CASRPGTAQETQYF
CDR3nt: TGTGCCAGCAGACCCGGGACAGCCCAAGAGACCCAGTACTTC

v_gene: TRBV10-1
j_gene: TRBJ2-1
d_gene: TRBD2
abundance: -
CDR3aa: CASSESTGLAKNEQFF
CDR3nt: TGCGCCAGCAGTGAGTCGACCGGACTAGCAAAGAATGAGCAGTTCTTC

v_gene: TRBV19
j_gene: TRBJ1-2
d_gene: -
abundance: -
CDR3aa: CASSIALGSPAYGYTF
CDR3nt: TGTGCCAGTAGTATAGCCCTAGGCAGCCCAGCCTATGGCTACACCTTC

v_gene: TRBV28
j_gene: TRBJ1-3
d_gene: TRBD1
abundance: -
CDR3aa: CASSLRAFGQGAGNTIYF
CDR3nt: TGTGCCAGCAGTTTAAGGGCATTTGGACAGGGGGCTGGAAACACCATATATTTT

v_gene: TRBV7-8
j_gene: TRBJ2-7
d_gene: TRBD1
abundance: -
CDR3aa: CASSKGTVYEQYF
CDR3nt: TGTGCCAGCAGCAAAGGGACAGTCTACGAGCAGTACTTC

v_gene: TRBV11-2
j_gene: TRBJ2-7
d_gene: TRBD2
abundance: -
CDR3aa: CASSVGLAGPQYEQYF
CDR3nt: TGTGCCAGCAGCGTGGGACTAGCGGGACCCCAGTACGAGCAGTACTTC

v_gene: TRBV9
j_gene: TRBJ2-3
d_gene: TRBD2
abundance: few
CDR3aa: CASSGVGSGRDTDTQYF
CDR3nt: TGTGCCAGCAGCGGGGTAGGGAGCGGGAGGGACACAGATACGCAGTATTTT

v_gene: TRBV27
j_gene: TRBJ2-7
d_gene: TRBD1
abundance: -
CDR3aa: CASSPGQADYEQYF
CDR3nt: TGTGCCAGCAGTCCGGGACAGGCTGACTACGAGCAGTACTTC

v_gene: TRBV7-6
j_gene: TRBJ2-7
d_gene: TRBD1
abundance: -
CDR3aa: CASSLQRTGGPYEQYF
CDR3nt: TGTGCCAGCAGCTTACAAAGGACAGGGGGACCCTACGAGCAGTACTTC

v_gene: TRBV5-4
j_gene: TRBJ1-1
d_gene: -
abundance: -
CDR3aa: CASSLAWGDEAFF
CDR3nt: TGTGCCAGCAGCTTGGCCTGGGGAGATGAAGCTTTCTTT

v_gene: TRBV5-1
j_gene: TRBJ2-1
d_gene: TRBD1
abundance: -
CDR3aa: CASSLAPHRDRGRLFF
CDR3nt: TGCGCCAGCAGCTTGGCCCCACACCGAGACAGGGGTAGGCTTTTCTTC

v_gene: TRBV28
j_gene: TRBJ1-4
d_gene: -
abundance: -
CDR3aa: CASSFSGGREKLFF
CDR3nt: TGTGCCAGCAGTTTTAGCGGGGGTAGGGAAAAACTGTTTTTT

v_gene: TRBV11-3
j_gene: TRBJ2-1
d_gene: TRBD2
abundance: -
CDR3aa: CASSLEKGSETSGTYEQFF
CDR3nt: TGTGCCAGCAGCTTAGAAAAGGGTAGCGAGACTAGCGGGACCTATGAGCAGTTCTTC

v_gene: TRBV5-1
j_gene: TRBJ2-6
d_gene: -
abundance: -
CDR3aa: CASSEGTEGVLTF
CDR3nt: TGCGCCAGCAGCGAAGGGACGGAGGGCGTCCTGACTTTC

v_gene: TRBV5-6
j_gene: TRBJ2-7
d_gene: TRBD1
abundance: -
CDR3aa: CASSPGTGQGAYEQYF
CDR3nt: TGTGCCAGCAGCCCGGGGACAGGACAGGGGGCTTACGAGCAGTACTTC

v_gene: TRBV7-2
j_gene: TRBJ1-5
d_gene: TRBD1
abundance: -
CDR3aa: CASSRDRERGSNQPQHF
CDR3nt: TGTGCCAGCAGCCGGGACAGGGAAAGGGGATCCAATCAGCCCCAGCATTTT

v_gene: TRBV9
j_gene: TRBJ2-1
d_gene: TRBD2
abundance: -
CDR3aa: CASSVGASGKGSYEQFF
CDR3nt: TGTGCCAGCAGCGTAGGGGCTAGCGGGAAAGGTTCATACGAGCAGTTCTTC

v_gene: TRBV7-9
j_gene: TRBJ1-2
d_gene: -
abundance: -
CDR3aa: CASRPTENYGYTF
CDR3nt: TGTGCCAGCAGGCCCACAGAGAACTATGGCTACACCTTC

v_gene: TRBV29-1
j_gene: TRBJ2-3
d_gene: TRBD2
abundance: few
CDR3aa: CSVIPTSGTSTDTQYF
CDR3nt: TGCAGCGTCATCCCCACTAGCGGGACTAGCACAGATACGCAGTATTTT

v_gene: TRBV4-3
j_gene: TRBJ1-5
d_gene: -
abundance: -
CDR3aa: CASSQDRGYNQPQHF
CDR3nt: TGCGCCAGCAGCCAAGATCGCGGCTACAATCAGCCCCAGCATTTT

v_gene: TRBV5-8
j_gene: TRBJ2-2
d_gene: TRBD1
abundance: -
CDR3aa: CASSLYRGLAGELFF
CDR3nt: TGTGCCAGCAGCTTGTACAGGGGGCTAGCCGGGGAGCTGTTTTTT

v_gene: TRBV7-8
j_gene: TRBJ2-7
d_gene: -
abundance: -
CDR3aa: CASSSAGLGYEQYF
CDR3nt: TGTGCCAGCAGCTCGGCGGGATTAGGCTACGAGCAGTACTTC

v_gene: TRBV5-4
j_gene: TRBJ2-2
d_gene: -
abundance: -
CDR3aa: CASSLFNTGELFF
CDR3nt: TGTGCCAGCAGCCTATTCAACACCGGGGAGCTGTTTTTT

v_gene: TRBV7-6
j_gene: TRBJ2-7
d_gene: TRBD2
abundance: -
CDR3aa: CASSSTSGRNEQYF
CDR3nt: TGTGCCAGCAGCTCGACTAGCGGGAGGAACGAGCAGTACTTC

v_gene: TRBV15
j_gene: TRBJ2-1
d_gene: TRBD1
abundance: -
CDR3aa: CATSRAGQGINEQFF
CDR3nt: TGTGCCACCAGCAGGGCGGGACAGGGCATCAATGAGCAGTTCTTC

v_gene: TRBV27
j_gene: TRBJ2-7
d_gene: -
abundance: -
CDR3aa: CASSLWGRSGSSYEQYF
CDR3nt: TGTGCCAGCAGTTTATGGGGGAGGTCGGGTTCTTCCTACGAGCAGTACTTC

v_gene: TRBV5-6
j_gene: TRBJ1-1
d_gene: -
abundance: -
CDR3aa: CASSPRRGDVGAFF
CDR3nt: TGTGCCAGCAGCCCAAGAAGGGGTGATGTGGGGGCTTTCTTT

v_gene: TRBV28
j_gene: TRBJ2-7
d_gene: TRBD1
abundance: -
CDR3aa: CASSGQVDSYEQYF
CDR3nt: TGTGCCAGCAGCGGACAGGTCGACTCCTACGAGCAGTACTTC

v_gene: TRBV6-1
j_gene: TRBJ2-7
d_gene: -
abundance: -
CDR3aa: CASTPTGGPYEQYF
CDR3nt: TGTGCCAGCACTCCGACAGGAGGTCCCTACGAGCAGTACTTC

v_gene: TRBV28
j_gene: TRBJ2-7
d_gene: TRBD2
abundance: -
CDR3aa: CASSFGTREQYF
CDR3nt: TGTGCCAGCAGTTTCGGGACTAGAGAGCAGTACTTC

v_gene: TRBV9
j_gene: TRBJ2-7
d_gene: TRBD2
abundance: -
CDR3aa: CASSVEAGDYEQYF
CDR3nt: TGTGCCAGCAGCGTAGAAGCGGGGGACTACGAGCAGTACTTC

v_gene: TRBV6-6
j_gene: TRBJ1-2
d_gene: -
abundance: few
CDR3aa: CASSSEPVYGYTF
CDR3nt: TGTGCCAGCAGTTCGGAGCCTGTCTATGGCTACACCTTC

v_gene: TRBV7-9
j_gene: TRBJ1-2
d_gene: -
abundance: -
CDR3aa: CASSSENYGYTF
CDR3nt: TGTGCCAGCAGCTCCGAGAACTATGGCTACACCTTC

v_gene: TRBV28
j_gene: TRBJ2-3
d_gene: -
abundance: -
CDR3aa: CASSLTASSTDTQYF
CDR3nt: TGTGCCAGCAGTTTGACAGCGTCTAGCACAGATACGCAGTATTTT

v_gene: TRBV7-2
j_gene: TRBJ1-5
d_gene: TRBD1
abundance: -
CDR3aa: CASSLDRVSNQPQHF
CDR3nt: TGTGCCAGCAGCCTTGACAGGGTGAGCAATCAGCCCCAGCATTTT

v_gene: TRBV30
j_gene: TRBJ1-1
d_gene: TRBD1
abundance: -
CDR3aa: CACDTRGTEAFF
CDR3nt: TGTGCCTGCGACACCAGGGGGACTGAAGCTTTCTTT

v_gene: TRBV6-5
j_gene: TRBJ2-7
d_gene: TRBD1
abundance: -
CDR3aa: CASSYNAGGGEQYF
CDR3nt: TGTGCCAGCAGTTATAATGCAGGGGGTGGTGAGCAGTACTTC

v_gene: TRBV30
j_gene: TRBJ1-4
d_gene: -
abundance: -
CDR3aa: CAWSYVGGSGEKLFF
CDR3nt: TGTGCCTGGAGTTACGTGGGGGGTTCAGGTGAAAAACTGTTTTTT

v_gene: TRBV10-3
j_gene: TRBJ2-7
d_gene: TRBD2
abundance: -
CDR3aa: CAIRSGLAGSYEQYF
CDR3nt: TGTGCCATCCGGTCCGGACTAGCTGGTTCCTACGAGCAGTACTTC

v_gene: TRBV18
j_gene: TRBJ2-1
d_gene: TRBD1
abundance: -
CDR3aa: CASRDRAGNEQFF
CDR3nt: TGTGCCAGCCGGGACAGGGCGGGCAATGAGCAGTTCTTC

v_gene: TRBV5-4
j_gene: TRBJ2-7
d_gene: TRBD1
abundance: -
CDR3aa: CASSLMGQINEQYF
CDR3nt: TGTGCCAGCAGCTTGATGGGACAGATCAACGAGCAGTACTTC

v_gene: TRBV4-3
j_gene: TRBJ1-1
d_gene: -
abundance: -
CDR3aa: CASSQDRLTGLRSTEAFF
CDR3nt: TGCGCCAGCAGCCAAGACCGGTTGACTGGACTTCGGAGCACTGAAGCTTTCTTT

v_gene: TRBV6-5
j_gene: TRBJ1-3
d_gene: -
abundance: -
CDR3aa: CASSYGGGPGNTIYF
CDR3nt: TGTGCCAGCAGTTACGGGGGGGGTCCTGGAAACACCATATATTTT

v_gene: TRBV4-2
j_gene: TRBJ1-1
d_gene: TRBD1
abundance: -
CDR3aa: CASSQVGQGAHTEAFF
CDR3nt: TGTGCCAGCAGCCAAGTTGGGCAGGGGGCTCACACTGAAGCTTTCTTT